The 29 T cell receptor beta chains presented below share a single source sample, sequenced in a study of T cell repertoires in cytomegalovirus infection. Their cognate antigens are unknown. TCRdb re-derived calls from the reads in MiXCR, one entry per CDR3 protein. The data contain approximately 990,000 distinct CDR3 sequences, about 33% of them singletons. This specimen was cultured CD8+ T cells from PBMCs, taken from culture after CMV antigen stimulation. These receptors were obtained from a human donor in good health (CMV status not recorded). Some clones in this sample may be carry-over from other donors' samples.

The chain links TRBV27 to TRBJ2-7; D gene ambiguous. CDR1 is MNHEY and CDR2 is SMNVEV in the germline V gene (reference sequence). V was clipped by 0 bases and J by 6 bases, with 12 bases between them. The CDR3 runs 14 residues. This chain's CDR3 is CASSLSDIFGEQYF. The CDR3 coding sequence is TGTGCCAGCAGTTTATCTGACATATTCGGCGAGCAGTACTTC.

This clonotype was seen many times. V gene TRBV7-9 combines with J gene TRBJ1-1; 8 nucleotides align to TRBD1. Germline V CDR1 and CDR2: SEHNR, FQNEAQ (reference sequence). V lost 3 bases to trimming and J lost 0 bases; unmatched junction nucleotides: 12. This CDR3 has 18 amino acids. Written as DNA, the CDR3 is TGTGCCAGCAGCTTCCCCGGGACAGGCCCCTTTTTGAACACTGAAGCTTTCTTT. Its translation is CASSFPGTGPFLNTEAFF.

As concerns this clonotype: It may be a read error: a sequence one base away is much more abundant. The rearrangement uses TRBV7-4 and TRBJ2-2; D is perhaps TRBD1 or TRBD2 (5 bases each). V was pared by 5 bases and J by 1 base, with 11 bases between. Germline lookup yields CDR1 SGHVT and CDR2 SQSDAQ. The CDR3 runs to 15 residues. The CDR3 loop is CASSGDGLNTGELFF. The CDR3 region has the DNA TGTGCCAGCAGCGGGGACGGGCTGAACACCGGGGAGCTGTTTTTT.

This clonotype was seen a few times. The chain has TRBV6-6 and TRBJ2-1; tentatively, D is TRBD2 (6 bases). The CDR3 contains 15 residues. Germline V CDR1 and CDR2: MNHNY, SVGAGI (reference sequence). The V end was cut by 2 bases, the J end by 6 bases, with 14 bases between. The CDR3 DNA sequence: TGTGCCAGCAGTTACGCCGGGGGTATGGGCAATGAGCAGTTCTTC. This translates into CASSYAGGMGNEQFF.

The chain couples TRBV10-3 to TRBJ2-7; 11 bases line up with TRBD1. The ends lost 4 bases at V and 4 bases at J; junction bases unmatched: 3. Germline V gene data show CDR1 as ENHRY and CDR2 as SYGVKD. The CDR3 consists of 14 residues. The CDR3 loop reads CAISGGQGAYEQYV. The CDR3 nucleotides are TGTGCCATCAGTGGTGGACAGGGGGCTTACGAGCAGTACGTC.

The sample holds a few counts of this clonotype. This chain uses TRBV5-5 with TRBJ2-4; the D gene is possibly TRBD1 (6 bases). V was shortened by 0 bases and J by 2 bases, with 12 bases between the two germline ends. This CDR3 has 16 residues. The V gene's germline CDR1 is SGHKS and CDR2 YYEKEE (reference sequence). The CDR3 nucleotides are TGTGCCAGCAGCTTGGTACAGGGCATGACCAAAAACATTCAGTACTTC. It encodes CASSLVQGMTKNIQYF.

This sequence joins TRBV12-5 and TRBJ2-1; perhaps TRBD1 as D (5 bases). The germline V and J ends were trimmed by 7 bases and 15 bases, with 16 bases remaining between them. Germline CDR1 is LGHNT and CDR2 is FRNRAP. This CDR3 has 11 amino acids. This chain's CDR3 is CASDFLGAPFF. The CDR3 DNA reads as TGTGCTAGTGATTTTCTTGGGGCGCCGTTCTTC.

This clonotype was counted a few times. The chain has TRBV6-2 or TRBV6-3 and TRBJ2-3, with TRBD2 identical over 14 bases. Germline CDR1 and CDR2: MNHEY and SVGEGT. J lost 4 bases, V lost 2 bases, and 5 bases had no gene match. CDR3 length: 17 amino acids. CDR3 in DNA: TGTGCCAGCAGTTACCCGACTAGCGGGGGGGCCTCAGATACGCAGTATTTT. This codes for CASSYPTSGGASDTQYF.

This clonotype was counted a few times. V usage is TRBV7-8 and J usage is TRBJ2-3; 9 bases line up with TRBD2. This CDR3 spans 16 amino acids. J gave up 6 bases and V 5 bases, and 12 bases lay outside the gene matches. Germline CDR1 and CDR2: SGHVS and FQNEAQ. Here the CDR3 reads CASSRLAGGLYDTQYF. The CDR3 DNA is TGTGCCAGCAGCCGTCTTGCGGGGGGGCTTTACGATACGCAGTATTTT.

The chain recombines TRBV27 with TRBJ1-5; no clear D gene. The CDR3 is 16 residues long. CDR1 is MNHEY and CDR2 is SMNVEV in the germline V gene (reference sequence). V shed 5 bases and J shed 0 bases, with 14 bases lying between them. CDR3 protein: CASSPLPRYSNQPQHF. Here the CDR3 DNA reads TGTGCCAGCAGTCCCCTCCCCCGTTATAGCAATCAGCCCCAGCATTTT.

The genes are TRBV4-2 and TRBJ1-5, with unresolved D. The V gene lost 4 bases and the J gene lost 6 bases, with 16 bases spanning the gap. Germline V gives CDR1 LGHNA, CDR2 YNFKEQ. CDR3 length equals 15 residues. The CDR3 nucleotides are TGTGCCAGCAGCCCCCAGACTACGGCTGCTCAGCCCCAGCATTTT. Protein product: CASSPQTTAAQPQHF.

DNA for the CDR3: TGTGCCAGCAGTTCCGGGGGGGTCGGGGACACTGAAGCTTTCTTT. Its translation: CASSSGGVGDTEAFF. The V call is TRBV6-1, the J call TRBJ1-1; possible D gene TRBD1, 5 bases. CDR3 size: 15 residues. Germline V gene lookup returns CDR1 MNHNS and CDR2 SASEGT. Trimming shortened V by 5 bases and J by 3 bases, and 16 bases separated the two germline ends.

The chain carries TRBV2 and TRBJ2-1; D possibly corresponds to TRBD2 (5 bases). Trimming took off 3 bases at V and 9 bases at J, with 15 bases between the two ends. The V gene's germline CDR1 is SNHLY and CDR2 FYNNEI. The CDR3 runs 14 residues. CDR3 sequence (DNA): TGTGCCAGCAGTGACCCACTAGGACGAGGTGAGCAGTTCTTC. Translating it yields CASSDPLGRGEQFF.

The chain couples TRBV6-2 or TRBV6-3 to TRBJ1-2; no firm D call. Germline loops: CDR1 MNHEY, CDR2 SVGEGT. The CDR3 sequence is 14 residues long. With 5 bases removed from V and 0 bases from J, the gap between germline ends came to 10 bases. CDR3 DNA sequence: TGTGCCAGCAGTGCACCCGGGACTAACTATGGCTACACCTTC. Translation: CASSAPGTNYGYTF.

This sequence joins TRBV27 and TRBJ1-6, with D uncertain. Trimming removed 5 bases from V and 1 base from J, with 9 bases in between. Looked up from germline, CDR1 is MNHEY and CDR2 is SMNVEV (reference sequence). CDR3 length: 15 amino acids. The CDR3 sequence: CASSPLGSYNSPLHF. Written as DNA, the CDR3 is TGTGCCAGCAGTCCTCTAGGGTCCTATAATTCACCCCTCCACTTT.

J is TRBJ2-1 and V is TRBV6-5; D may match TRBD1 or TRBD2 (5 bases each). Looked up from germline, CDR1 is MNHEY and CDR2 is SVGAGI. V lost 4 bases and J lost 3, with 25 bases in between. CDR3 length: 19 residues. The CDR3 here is CASSSQGRASHYDYNEQFF. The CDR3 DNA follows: TGTGCCAGCAGTTCGCAGGGTAGGGCTAGCCACTACGACTACAATGAGCAGTTCTTC.

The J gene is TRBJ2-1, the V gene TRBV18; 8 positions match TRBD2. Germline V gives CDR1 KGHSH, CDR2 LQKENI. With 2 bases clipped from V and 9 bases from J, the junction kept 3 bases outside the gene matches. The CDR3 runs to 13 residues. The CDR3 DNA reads TGTGCCAGCTCACCAGACGGGGGGGTTGAGCAGTTCTTC. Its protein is CASSPDGGVEQFF.

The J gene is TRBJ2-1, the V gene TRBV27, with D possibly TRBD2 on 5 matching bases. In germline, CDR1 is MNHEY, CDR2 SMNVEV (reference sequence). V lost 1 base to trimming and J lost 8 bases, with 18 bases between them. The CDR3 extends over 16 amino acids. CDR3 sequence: CASSLLRGGWMDEQFF. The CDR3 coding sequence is TGTGCCAGCAGTTTATTACGCGGAGGTTGGATGGATGAGCAGTTCTTC.

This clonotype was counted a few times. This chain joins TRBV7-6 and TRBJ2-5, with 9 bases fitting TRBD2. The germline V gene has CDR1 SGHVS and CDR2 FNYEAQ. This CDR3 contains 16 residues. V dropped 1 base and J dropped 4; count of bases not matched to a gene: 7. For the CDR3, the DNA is TGTGCCAGCAGCTTAGAGCCTAGCGGGGATGGAGAGACCCAGTACTTC. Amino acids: CASSLEPSGDGETQYF.

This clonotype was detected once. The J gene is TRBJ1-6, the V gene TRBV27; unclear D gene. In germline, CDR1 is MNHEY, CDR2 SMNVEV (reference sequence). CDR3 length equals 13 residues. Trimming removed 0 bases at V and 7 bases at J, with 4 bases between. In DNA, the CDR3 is TGTGCCAGCAGTTTATCCCAAAATTCACCCCTCCACTTT. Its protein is CASSLSQNSPLHF.

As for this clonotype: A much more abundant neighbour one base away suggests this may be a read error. CDR3 loop: CASSAAGQGIRRKQFF. The CDR3, as DNA: TGTGCTAGCAGCGCGGCTGGACAGGGGATCAGGCGTAAGCAGTTCTTC. This rearrangement joins TRBV7-7 to TRBJ2-1; 9 bases are a match to TRBD1. Germline V lookup: CDR1 SSHAT, CDR2 FNYEAQ (reference sequence). The CDR3 spans 16 residues.

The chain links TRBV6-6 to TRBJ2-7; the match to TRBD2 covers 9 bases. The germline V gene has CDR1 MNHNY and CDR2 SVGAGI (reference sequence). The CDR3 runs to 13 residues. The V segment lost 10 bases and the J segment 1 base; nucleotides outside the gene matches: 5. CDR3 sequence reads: CATVAGVSYEQYF. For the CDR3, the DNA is TGTGCCACTGTAGCGGGGGTGTCCTACGAGCAGTACTTC.

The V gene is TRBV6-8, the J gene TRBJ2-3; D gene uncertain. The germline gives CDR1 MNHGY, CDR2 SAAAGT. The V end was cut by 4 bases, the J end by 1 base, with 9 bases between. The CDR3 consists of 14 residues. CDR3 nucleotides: TGTGCCAGCAGTTCCAGCGAGGGCACAGATACGCAGTATTTT. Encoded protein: CASSSSEGTDTQYF.

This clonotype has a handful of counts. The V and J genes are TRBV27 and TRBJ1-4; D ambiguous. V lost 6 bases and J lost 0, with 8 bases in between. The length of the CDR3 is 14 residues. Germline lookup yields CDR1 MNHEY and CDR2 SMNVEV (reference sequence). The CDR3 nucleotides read TGTGCCAGCAGGCAGATTTCAACTAATGAAAAACTGTTTTTT. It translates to CASRQISTNEKLFF.

The CDR3 DNA is TGTGCCAGCAGCCCCTACAGCCAGCATTCCTACGAGCAGTACTTC. This translates into CASSPYSQHSYEQYF. J is TRBJ2-7 and V is TRBV3-1; D is ambiguous. Trimming shortened V by 4 bases and J by 1 base, and 14 bases separated the two germline ends. The CDR3 loop spans 15 amino acids. Germline V CDR1 and CDR2: LGHDT, YNNKEL (reference sequence).

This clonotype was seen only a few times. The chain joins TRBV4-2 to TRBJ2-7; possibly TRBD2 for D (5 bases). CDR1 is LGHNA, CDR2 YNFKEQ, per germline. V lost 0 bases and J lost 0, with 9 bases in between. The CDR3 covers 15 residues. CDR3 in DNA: TGTGCCAGCAGCCAAGATAGTGAGGGCTCCTACGAGCAGTACTTC. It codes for CASSQDSEGSYEQYF.

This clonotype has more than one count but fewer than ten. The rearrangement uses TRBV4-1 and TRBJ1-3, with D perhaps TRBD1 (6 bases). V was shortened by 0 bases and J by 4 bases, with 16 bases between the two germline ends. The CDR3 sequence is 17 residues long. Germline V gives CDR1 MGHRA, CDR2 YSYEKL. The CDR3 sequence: CASSQDGGTTKGNTIYF. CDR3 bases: TGCGCCAGCAGCCAAGATGGGGGGACAACTAAAGGAAACACCATATATTTT.

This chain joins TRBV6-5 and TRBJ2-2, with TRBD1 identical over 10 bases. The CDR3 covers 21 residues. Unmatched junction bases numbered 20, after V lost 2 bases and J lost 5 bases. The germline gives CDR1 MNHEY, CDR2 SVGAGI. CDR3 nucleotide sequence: TGTGCCAGCAGTTACCTAAATCTGATTTCAATCGGGACAGGGGTGACCGGGGAGCTGTTTTTT. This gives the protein CASSYLNLISIGTGVTGELFF.

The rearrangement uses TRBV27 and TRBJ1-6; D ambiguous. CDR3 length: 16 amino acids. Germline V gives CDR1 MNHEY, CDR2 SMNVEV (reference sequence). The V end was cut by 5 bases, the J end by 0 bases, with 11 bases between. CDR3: CASSERQGSYNSPLHF. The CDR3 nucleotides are TGTGCCAGCAGTGAGAGACAAGGCTCCTATAATTCACCCCTCCACTTT.